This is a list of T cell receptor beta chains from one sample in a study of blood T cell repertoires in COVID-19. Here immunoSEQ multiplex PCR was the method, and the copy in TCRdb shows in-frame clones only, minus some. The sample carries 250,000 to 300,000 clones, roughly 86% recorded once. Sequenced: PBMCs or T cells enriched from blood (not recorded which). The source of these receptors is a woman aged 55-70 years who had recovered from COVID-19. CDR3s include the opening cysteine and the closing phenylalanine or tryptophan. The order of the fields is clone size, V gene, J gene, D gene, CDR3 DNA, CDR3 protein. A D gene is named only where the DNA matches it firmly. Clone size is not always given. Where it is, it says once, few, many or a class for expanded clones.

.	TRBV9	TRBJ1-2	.	TGTGCCAGCACACGGGGGGAGGACTATGGCTACACCTTC	CASTRGEDYGYTF
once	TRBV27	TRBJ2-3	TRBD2	TGTGCCAGCAGTTTATTCCCGGCTAGCGGGAGCACAGATACGCAGTATTTT	CASSLFPASGSTDTQYF
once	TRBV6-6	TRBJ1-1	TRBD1	TGTGCCAGCAGTTACCAGACAGGGGCGTCGAACACTGAAGCTTTCTTT	CASSYQTGASNTEAFF
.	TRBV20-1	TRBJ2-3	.	TGCAGTGTGGGCTACACAGATACGCAGTATTTT	CSVGYTDTQYF
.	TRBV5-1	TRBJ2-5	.	TGCGCCAGCAGCCCGGACGGGGAAGAGACCCAGTACTTC	CASSPDGEETQYF
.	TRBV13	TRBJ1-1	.	TGTGCCAGCAGCGTCACGGGAGGGATTGAAGCTTTCTTT	CASSVTGGIEAFF
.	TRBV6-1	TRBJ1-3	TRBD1	TGTGCCAGCAGTGATGACAGGGGCTCTGGAAACACCATATATTTT	CASSDDRGSGNTIYF
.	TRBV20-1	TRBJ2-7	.	TGCAGTGCCATGTTCGCACGGGAGCAGTACTTC	CSAMFAREQYF
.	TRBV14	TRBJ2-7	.	TGTGCCAGCAGCCAGATTAGGGACTGGATTCCCGAGCAGTACTTC	CASSQIRDWIPEQYF
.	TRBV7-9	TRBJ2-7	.	TGTGCCAGCAGCTCAAGGGGGACGGACAACTACGAGCAGTACTTC	CASSSRGTDNYEQYF
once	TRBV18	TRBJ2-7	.	TGTGCCAGCTCTCCCTCGGGCTGGAGGAGCTCCTACGAGCAGTACTTC	CASSPSGWRSSYEQYF
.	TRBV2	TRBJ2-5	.	TGTGCCAGCAGTGATATGACTAGAAAGGTAGAGACCCAGTACTTC	CASSDMTRKVETQYF
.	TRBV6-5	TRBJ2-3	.	TGTGCCAGCAGCCAGTTCGGGGTTAGCACAGATACGCAGTATTTT	CASSQFGVSTDTQYF
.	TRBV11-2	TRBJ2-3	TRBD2	TGTGCCAGCAGCTTAGACGGGGGGAGGTCAGATACGCAGTATTTT	CASSLDGGRSDTQYF
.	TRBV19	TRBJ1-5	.	TGTGCCAGTAGGAATACAGACAATCAGCCCCAGCATTTT	CASRNTDNQPQHF
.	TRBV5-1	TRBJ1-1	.	TGCGCCAGCAGCTTGGGAGCGGGTTCGAACACTGAAGCTTTCTTT	CASSLGAGSNTEAFF
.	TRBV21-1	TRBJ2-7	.	TGTGCCAGCAGCATGGGAGTATCCGGGACTAGCGGCGTTCCGGTCTACGAGCAGTACTTC	CASSMGVSGTSGVPVYEQYF
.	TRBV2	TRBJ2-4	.	TGTGCCAGCAACGGCGGGACTCAAAACATTCAGTACTTC	CASNGGTQNIQYF